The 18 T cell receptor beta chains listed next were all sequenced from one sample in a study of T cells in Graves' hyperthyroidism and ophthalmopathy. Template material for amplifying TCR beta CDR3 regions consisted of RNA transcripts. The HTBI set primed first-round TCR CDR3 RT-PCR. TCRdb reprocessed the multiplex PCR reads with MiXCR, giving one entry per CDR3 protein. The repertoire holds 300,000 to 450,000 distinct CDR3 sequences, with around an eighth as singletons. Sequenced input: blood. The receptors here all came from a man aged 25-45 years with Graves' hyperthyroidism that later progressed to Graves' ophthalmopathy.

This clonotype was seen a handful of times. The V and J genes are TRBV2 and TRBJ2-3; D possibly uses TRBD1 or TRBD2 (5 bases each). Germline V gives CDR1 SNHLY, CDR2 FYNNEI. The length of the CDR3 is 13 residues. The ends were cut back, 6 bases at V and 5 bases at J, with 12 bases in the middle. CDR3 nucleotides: TGTGCCAGCAGAGGGACCTCGGTAGATACGCAGTATTTT. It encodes CASRGTSVDTQYF.

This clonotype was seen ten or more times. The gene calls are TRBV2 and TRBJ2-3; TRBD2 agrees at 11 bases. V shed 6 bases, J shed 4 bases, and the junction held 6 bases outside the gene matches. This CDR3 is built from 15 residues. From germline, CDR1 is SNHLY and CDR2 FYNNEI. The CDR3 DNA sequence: TGTGCCAGCAGATATATAGCGGGGGGGGCAGATACGCAGTATTTT. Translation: CASRYIAGGADTQYF.

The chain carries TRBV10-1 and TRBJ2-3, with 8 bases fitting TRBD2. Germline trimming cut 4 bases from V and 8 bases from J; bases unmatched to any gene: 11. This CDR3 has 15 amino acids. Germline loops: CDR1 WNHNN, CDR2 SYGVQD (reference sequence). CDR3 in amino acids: CASSGLAGPSGTQYF. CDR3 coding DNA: TGCGCCAGCAGTGGGCTAGCGGGCCCCTCGGGTACGCAGTATTTT.

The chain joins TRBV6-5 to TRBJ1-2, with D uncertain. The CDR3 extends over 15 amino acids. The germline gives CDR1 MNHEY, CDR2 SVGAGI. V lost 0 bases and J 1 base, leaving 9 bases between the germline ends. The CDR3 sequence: CASSYSRMSNYGYTF. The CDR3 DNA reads TGTGCCAGCAGTTACTCGAGGATGAGTAACTATGGCTACACCTTC.

The CDR3 DNA reads TGTGCCAGCAGCTTAGAAGGAGCGAACACCGGGGAGCTGTTTTTT. It encodes CASSLEGANTGELFF. This chain connects TRBV7-9 to TRBJ2-2; D unclear. Germline V gene lookup returns CDR1 SEHNR and CDR2 FQNEAQ (reference sequence). Trimming removed 1 base at V and 0 bases at J, with 6 bases between. The CDR3 spans 15 residues.

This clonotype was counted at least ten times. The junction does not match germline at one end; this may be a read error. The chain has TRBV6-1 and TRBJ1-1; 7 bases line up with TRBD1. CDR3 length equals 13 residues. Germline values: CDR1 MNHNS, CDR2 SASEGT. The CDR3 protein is CASSWTGNTEAFF. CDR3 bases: TGCGCCAGCAGCTGGACAGGTAACACTGAAGCTTTCTTT.

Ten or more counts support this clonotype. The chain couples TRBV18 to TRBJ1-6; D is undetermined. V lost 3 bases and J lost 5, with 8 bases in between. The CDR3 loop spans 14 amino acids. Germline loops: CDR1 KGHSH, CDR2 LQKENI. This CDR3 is CASSPRTDNSPLHF. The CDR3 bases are TGTGCCAGCTCACCGAGGACGGATAATTCACCCCTCCACTTT.

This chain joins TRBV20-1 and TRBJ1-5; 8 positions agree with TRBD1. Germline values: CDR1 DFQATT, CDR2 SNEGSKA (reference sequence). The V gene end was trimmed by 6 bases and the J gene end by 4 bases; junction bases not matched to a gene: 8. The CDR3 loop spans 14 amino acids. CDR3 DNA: TGCAGTGCACAGGGGGACATAAAAAATCAGCCCCAGCATTTT. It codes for CSAQGDIKNQPQHF.

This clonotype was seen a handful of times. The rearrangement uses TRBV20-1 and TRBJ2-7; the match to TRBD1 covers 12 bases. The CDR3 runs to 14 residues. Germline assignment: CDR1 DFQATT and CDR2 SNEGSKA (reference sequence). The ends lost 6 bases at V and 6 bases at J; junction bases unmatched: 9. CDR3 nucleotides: TGCAGTGCCTTTACCGGGACAGGGGGCCGCGAGCAGTACTTC. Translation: CSAFTGTGGREQYF.

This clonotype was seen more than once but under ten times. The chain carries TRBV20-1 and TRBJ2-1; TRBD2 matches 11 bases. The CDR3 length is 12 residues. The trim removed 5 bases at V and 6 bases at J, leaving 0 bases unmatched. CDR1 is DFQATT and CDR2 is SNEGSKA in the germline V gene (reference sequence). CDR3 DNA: TGCAGTGCTGGGACTAGCGGCAATGAGCAGTTCTTC. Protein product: CSAGTSGNEQFF.

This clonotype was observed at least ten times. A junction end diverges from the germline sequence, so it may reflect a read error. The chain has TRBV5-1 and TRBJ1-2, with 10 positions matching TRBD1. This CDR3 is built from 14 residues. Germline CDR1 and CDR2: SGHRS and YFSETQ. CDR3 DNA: TGTGCCAGCAGTTTCGGGACAGGGGCCTATGGCTACACCTTC. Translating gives CASSFGTGAYGYTF. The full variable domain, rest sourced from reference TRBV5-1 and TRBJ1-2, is KAGVTQTPRYLIKTRGQQVTLSCSPISGHRSVSWYQQTPGQGLQFLFEYFSETQRNKGNFPGRFSGRQFSNSRSEMNVSTLELGDSALYLCASSFGTGAYGYTFGSGTRLTVV.

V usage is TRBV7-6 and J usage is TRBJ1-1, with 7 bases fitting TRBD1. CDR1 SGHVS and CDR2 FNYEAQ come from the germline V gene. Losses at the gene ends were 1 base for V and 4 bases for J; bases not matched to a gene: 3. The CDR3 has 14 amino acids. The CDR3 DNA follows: TGTGCCAGCAGCTTAGAACAGGGGAGCACTGAAGCTTTCTTT. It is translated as CASSLEQGSTEAFF. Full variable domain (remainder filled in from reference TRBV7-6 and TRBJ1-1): GAGVSQSPRYKVTKRGQDVALRCDPISGHVSLYWYRQALGQGPEFLTYFNYEAQQDKSGLPNDRFSAERPEGSISTLTIQRTEQRDSAMYRCASSLEQGSTEAFFGQGTRLTVV.

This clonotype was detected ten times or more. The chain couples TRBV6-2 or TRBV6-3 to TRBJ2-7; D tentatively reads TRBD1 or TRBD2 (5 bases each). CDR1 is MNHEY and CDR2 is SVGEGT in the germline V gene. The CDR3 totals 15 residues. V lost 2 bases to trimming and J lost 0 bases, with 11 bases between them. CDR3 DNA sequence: TGTGCCAGCAGTTACGTGTCAGGGAGCTCCTACGAGCAGTACTTC. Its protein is CASSYVSGSSYEQYF.

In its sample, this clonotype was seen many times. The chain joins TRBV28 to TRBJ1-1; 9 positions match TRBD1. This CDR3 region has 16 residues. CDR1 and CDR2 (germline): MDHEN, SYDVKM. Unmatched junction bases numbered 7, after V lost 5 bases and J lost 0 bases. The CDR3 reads CASSPATGGLNTEAFF. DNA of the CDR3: TGTGCCAGCAGTCCTGCTACAGGGGGCCTGAACACTGAAGCTTTCTTT.

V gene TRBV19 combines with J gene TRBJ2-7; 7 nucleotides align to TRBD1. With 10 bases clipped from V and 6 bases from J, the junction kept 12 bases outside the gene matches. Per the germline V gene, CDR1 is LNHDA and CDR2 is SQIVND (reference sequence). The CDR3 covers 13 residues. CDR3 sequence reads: CATGWGQRSEQYF. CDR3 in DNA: TGTGCCACCGGATGGGGACAGAGATCCGAGCAGTACTTC.

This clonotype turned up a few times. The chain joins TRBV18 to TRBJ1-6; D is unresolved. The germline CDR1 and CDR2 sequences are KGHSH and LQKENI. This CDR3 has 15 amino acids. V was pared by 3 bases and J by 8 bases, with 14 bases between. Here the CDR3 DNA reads TGTGCCAGCTCACCGAGAGGACCATCGTATTCACCCCTCCACTTT. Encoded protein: CASSPRGPSYSPLHF.

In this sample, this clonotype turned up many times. CDR3 sequence: CSAKNPNTEAFF. DNA of the CDR3: TGCAGTGCCAAGAACCCGAACACTGAAGCTTTCTTT. The gene calls are TRBV20-1 and TRBJ1-1; no clear D gene. The CDR3 consists of 12 residues. The V end lost 6 bases, the J end lost 1 base, and 9 bases lay between the germline ends. Germline CDR1 and CDR2: DFQATT and SNEGSKA (reference sequence).

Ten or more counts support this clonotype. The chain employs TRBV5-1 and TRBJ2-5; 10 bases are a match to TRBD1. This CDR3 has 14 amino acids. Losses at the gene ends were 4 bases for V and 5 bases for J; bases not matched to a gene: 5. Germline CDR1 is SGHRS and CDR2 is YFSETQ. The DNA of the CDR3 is TGCGCCAGCAGCCGGGACAGGGGAGTGGAGACCCAGTACTTC. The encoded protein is CASSRDRGVETQYF.